This T cell receptor (beta chain) was recovered during a study of control samples from healthy donors and cancer patients (dated by TCRdb to the early 2020s). The V and J ends are trimmed by 6 bases and 4 bases, leaving 16 bases between them. The CDR3, cysteine through phenylalanine, is 14 amino acids long. The read is trimmed to its CDR3 DNA, 42 bases read in frame from base 1. According to the germline V gene (reference sequence), CDR1 reads SEHNR and CDR2 reads FQNEAQ. The library was generated by the immunoSEQ multiplex PCR assay. This immuneACCESS table, as held by TCRdb, lists in-frame sequences with V and J called but not all clones. Of the missing ones, under half trace to an unresolved V gene in checked studies; the others have no known cause. Across this sample there are around 170,000 clones, with about 93% seen only once. The top ten constitute approximately 0.7% of the sample. A single count supports this clone. Its antigen is unknown. The input lacks base qualities; no much larger clone sits a single base away.

The sequence was obtained from a woman aged 25-40 years in good health. The chain is encoded by TRBV7-9 joined to TRBJ2-7, with a tentative D call of TRBD1 or TRBD2, each matching 5 bases. Sequencing used blood. The CDR3 region has the sequence CASSSGTVLYEQYF. The DNA sequence reads TGTGCCAGCAGTTCCGGGACGGTTCTATACGAGCAGTACTTC.